Sequencing of this T cell receptor (beta chain) was carried out in a study of T-cell reconstitution after alpha-beta-depleted transplantation in children. CDR1 is DFQATT and CDR2 is SNEGSKA in the germline V gene (reference sequence). The CDR3 loop spans 12 amino acids. V lost 5 bases to trimming and J lost 8 bases, with 12 bases between them. This clonotype was counted ten times or more. Unique molecular identifiers were incorporated during preparation of the TCRbeta library. Each CDR3 protein is one row after TCRdb ran MiXCR on the PCR reads. The sample holds hundreds of thousands of distinct CDR3 sequences; about 10% are singletons and the top ten take about 4%.

This sequence joins TRBV20-1 and TRBJ1-4; no definite D call. The sequence was obtained from a human donor who donated a stem cell graft to a child with acute myeloid leukemia. The material was PBMCs from the stem cell graft donor, obtained from the stem cell graft. The CDR3 bases are TGCAGTGCTCCCACCGTTGGGGAAAAACTGTTTTTT. It specifies CSAPTVGEKLFF.